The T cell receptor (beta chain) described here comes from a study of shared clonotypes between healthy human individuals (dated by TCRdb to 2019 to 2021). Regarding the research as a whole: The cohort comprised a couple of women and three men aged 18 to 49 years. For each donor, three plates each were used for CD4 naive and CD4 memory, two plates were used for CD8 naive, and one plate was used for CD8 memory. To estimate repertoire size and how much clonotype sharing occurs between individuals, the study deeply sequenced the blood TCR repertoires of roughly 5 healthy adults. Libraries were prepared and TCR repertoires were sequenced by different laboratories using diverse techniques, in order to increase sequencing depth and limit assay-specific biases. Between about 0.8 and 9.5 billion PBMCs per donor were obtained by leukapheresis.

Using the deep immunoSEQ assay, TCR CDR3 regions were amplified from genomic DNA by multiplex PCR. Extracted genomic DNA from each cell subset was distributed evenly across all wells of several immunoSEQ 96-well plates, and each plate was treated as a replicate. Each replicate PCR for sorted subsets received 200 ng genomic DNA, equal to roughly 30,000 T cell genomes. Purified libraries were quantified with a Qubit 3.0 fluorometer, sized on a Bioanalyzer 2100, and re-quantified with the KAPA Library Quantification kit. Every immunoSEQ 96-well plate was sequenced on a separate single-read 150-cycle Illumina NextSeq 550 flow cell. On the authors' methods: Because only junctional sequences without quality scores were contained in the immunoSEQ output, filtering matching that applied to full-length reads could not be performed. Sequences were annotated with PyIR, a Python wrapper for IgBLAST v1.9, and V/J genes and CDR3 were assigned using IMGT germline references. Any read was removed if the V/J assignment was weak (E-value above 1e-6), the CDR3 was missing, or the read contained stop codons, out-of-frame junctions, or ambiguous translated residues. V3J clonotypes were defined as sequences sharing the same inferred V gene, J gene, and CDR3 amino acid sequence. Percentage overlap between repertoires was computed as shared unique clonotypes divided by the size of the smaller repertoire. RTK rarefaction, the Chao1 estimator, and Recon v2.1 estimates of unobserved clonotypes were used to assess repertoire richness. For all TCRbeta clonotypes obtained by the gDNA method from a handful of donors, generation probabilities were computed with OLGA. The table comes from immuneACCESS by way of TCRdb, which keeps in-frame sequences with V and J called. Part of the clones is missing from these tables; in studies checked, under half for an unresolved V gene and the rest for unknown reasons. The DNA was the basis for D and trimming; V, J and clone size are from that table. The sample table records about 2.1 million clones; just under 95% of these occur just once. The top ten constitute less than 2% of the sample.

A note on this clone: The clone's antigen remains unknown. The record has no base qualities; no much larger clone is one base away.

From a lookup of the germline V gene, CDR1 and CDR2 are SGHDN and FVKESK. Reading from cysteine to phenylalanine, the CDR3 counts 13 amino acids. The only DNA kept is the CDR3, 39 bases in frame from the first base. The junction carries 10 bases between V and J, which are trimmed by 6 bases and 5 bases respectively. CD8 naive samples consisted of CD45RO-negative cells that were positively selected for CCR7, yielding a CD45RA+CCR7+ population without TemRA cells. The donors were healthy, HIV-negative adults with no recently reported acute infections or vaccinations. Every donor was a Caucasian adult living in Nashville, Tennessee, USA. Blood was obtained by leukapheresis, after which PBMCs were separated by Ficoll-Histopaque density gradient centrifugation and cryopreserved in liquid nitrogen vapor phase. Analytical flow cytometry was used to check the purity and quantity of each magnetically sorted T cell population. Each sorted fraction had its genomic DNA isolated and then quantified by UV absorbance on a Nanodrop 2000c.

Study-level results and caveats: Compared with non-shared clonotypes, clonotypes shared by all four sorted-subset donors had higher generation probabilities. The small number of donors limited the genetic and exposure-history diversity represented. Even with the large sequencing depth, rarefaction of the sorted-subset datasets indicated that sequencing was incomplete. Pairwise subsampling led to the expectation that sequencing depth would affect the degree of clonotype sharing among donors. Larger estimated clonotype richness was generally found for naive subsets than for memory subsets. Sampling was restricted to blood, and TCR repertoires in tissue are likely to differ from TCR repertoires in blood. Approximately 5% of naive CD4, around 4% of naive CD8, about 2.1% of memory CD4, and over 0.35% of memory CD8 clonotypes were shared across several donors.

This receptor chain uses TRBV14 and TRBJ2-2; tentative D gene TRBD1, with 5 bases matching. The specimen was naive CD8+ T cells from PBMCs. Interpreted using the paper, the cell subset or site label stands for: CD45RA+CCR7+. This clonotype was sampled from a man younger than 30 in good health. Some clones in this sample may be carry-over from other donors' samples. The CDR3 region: CASSRTPTGELFF. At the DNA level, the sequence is TGTGCCAGCAGTCGGACACCAACCGGGGAGCTGTTTTTT.